The source of this T cell receptor beta chain is a study of cytomegalovirus exposure and HLA in healthy donors. The overall study: From 150 million to 200 million T cells, an earlier analysis saw around 120 million unique TCR beta sequences. General study findings and limits: Using a false discovery rate of 0.05, a later analysis showed that approximately 17,000 TCR beta sequences were associated with HLA alleles. For TCR beta chains, V- and J-gene trimming was later linked to a missense DCLRE1C variant. For most TCR sequences rarity was the rule, although some public TCRs occurred in many donors.

The sample holds one count of this clone. Its antigen is unknown. V lost 6 bases and J lost 0; bases outside the gene matches: 6. The length of the CDR3 is 15 residues. Germline values: CDR1 SGHRS, CDR2 YFSETQ. The PCR had 60 Vbeta and 13 Jbeta primers. Sequencing used immunoSEQ multiplex PCR; TCRdb keeps in-frame clones, though not all of them. Found here are approximately 120,000 clones, about 81% of them singletons; the top ten hold approximately 1%. This sequence was found in a woman aged 25 to 39 in good health and CMV-seronegative. Material for sequencing was PBMCs. The rearrangement uses TRBV5-1 and TRBJ2-1; TRBD2 matches 7 bases. The CDR3 sequence is CASTDGGTSYNEQFF. In DNA form, the CDR3 reads TGCGCCAGCACGGACGGGGGGACCTCCTACAATGAGCAGTTCTTC.